The 17 T cell receptor beta chains given below trace back to one sample, sequenced in a study of T cell responses to AZD1222 COVID-19 vaccine. The repertoire was sequenced with immunoSEQ multiplex PCR; TCRdb's copy has only in-frame clones and lacks some. The sample shows roughly 85,000 clones, 86% of them seen only once. Specimen: peripheral blood, collected on day 0 of AZD1222 vaccination. Source of these receptors: an adult in good health.

The CDR3 reads CATSSGTRETQYF. DNA for the CDR3: TGTGCCACCAGCTCCGGGACTCGTGAGACCCAGTACTTC. The chain recombines TRBV15 with TRBJ2-5, with TRBD2 as a possible D gene (6 bases). V was clipped by 5 bases and J by 5 bases, with 12 bases between them. Germline CDR1 and CDR2: LNHNV and YYDKDF (reference sequence). CDR3 length equals 13 residues.

This chain uses TRBV10-3 with TRBJ2-5; 8 nucleotides match TRBD1. With V trimmed by 8 bases and J by 1 base, 6 bases remained unmatched. This CDR3 is built from 14 residues. Per germline, CDR1 ENHRY and CDR2 SYGVKD. CDR3 region: CAISTDRGQETQYF. The CDR3 DNA reads as TGTGCCATCTCAACCGACAGGGGCCAAGAGACCCAGTACTTC.

V is TRBV4-1 and J is TRBJ2-1; TRBD2 aligns across 9 bases. There are 18 residues in the CDR3. The germline gives CDR1 MGHRA, CDR2 YSYEKL. Trimming at V came to 1 base and at J to 4 bases, leaving 11 bases not matched to a gene. This CDR3 is CASSQAWVRGGKYNEQFF. The DNA of the CDR3 is TGCGCCAGCAGCCAAGCGTGGGTGCGGGGGGGGAAATACAATGAGCAGTTCTTC.

This clone was detected a few times. The gene calls are TRBV5-4 and TRBJ2-2; D is perhaps TRBD2 (6 bases). CDR3 length: 16 residues. V was clipped by 0 bases and J by 3 bases, with 12 bases between them. Germline values: CDR1 SGHNT, CDR2 YYREEE (reference sequence). This CDR3 reads CASSLEGREHTGELFF. CDR3 sequence (DNA): TGTGCCAGCAGCTTGGAGGGACGGGAGCACACCGGGGAGCTGTTTTTT.

V and J are TRBV19 and TRBJ1-1; TRBD1 aligns across 7 bases. With V trimmed by 6 bases and J by 11 bases, 12 bases remained unmatched. The CDR3 is 13 amino acids. Germline V gives CDR1 LNHDA, CDR2 SQIVND (reference sequence). The chain's CDR3 is CASSPNRGRGAFF. CDR3 nucleotides: TGTGCCAGTAGCCCCAACAGGGGCCGAGGGGCTTTCTTT.

The genes are TRBV18 and TRBJ2-2, with 9 bases fitting TRBD2. With V trimmed by 3 bases and J by 6 bases, 14 bases remained unmatched. Per germline, CDR1 KGHSH and CDR2 LQKENI. The CDR3 loop spans 18 amino acids. The CDR3 nucleotides are TGTGCCAGCTCACCCATGATTCTCGCGGGAGGGAATGCCGGGGAGCTGTTTTTT. Residues: CASSPMILAGGNAGELFF.

The chain employs TRBV27 and TRBJ2-2; 7 positions agree with TRBD2. CDR1 is MNHEY and CDR2 is SMNVEV in the germline V gene (reference sequence). Trimming removed 2 bases from V and 1 base from J; junction bases left unmatched: 4. This CDR3 is 16 amino acids long. DNA for the CDR3: TGTGCCAGCAGTTTAAAGTCTAGCGGGAACACCGGGGAGCTGTTTTTT. This encodes CASSLKSSGNTGELFF.

The chain is built from TRBV5-4 and TRBJ2-3; D possibly corresponds to TRBD2 (6 bases). The CDR3 is made up of 15 amino acids. CDR1 SGHNT and CDR2 YYREEE come from the germline V gene (reference sequence). Trimming removed 1 base from V and 3 bases from J, with 12 bases in between. The CDR3 sequence is CASSLSGGGTDTQYF. CDR3 bases: TGTGCCAGCAGCTTGTCTGGGGGAGGAACAGATACGCAGTATTTT.

This sequence joins TRBV27 and TRBJ2-1; tentative D call: TRBD2 (7 bases). Germline V gene sequence: CDR1 MNHEY, CDR2 SMNVEV (reference sequence). Trimming removed 5 bases at V and 4 bases at J, with 21 bases between. The CDR3 sequence is 17 residues long. CDR3 bases: TGTGCCAGCAGTCTATTTATCAGTGGGGGGGCGTACAATGAGCAGTTCTTC. Translating it yields CASSLFISGGAYNEQFF.

The gene calls are TRBV2 and TRBJ1-5; D is ambiguous. The V end lost 6 bases, the J end lost 3 bases, and 3 bases lay between the germline ends. This CDR3 spans 11 amino acids. Germline V gene sequence: CDR1 SNHLY, CDR2 FYNNEI. The CDR3 spells CASRDNQPQHF. The CDR3, as DNA: TGTGCCAGCAGGGACAATCAGCCCCAGCATTTT.

This chain connects TRBV5-8 to TRBJ1-2; D is possibly TRBD1 (6 bases). This CDR3 comprises 14 residues. The germline V gene encodes CDR1 SGHTS and CDR2 YDEGEE. V was trimmed by 4 bases and J by 6 bases, leaving 16 bases between them. The CDR3 region is CASSQTGRGDGYTF. CDR3 DNA sequence: TGTGCCAGCAGCCAGACAGGTCGGGGGGATGGCTACACCTTC.

The chain is built from TRBV5-6 and TRBJ2-7; 12 nucleotides agree with TRBD1. Trimming removed 4 bases from V and 7 bases from J; junction bases left unmatched: 12. Germline CDR1 is SGHDT and CDR2 is YYEEEE. CDR3 length equals 16 residues. The CDR3 DNA sequence: TGTGCCAGCAGCCCGGCGGGGACAGGGGGCGCGGGGGAGCAGTACTTC. Encoded protein: CASSPAGTGGAGEQYF.

The J gene is TRBJ2-5, the V gene TRBV4-2; D not resolved. CDR1 and CDR2 from the germline V gene are LGHNA and YNFKEQ. V gave up 3 bases and J gave up 5 bases, with 7 bases separating them. The CDR3 has 12 residues. CDR3 nucleotides: TGTGCCAGCAGCCAGGTACGGGAGACCCAGTACTTC. Translated: CASSQVRETQYF.

The chain is built from TRBV3-1 (or the pseudogene TRBV3-2) and TRBJ1-5; D unclear. This CDR3 region has 15 residues. The germline V gene has CDR1 LGHDT and CDR2 YNNKEL (reference sequence). V lost 4 bases, J lost 3 bases, and 13 bases lay in between. The CDR3 DNA reads as TGTGCCAGCAGCCCATCTATAAACCTCAATCAGCCCCAGCATTTT. As protein: CASSPSINLNQPQHF.

V and J are TRBV2 and TRBJ1-3, with unresolved D. CDR3 length: 11 amino acids. The germline V gene encodes CDR1 SNHLY and CDR2 FYNNEI. V was pared by 6 bases and J by 7 bases, with 7 bases between. In DNA, the CDR3 is TGTGCCAGCAGCGAGGACAACACCATATATTTT. It is translated as CASSEDNTIYF.

The genes are TRBV28 and TRBJ1-6; D ambiguous. In germline, CDR1 is MDHEN, CDR2 SYDVKM. The CDR3 covers 15 residues. With 7 bases removed from V and 7 bases from J, the gap between germline ends came to 17 bases. The CDR3 here is CASTLDPTGNSPLHF. CDR3 in DNA: TGTGCCAGCACCCTCGACCCCACGGGGAATTCACCCCTCCACTTT.

The chain joins TRBV30 to TRBJ1-1, with D tentatively TRBD1 (6 bases). The CDR3 extends over 17 amino acids. The V end lost 4 bases, the J end lost 2 bases, and 23 bases lay between the germline ends. Germline V gives CDR1 GTSNPN, CDR2 SVGIG (reference sequence). The CDR3: CAWTQRGGRELNTEAFF. CDR3 nucleotide sequence: TGTGCCTGGACCCAACGCGGGGGGCGCGAGTTAAACACTGAAGCTTTCTTT.